This TCR beta chain was recovered during a study of cytomegalovirus exposure and HLA in healthy donors. This CDR3 is 14 amino acids long. CDR1 and CDR2 from the germline V gene are LGHNA and YSLEER. Regarding the study as a whole: Most sequenced TCRs were rare (though some public TCRs occurred in many donors). As was reported, the HLA-A and HLA-B alleles of most subjects were accurately predicted from TCR beta sequences.

Primers included in the PCR were 60 Vbeta and 13 Jbeta primers. Only in-frame clones appear in the TCRdb table, and some are missing; sequencing was by immunoSEQ multiplex PCR. The repertoire holds roughly 200,000 clones, with around 77% as singletons. As regards this clone: Its antigen is not known. The junction and the germline gene differ at one end; a read error may be behind it.

The TCR comes from a man aged 55 to 70 in good health and CMV-seronegative. The sequenced sample was PBMCs. This chain joins TRBV4-3 and TRBJ2-7, with 8 bases that match TRBD1. The CDR3 protein is CASSQRTGPYEQYF. CDR3 sequence (DNA): TGCGCCAGTAGCCAACGGACAGGGCCCTACGAGCAGTACTTC.